A selection of T cell receptor beta chains follows, all from one sample in a study of CXCR3-negative and CXCR3-positive naive CD8 T cells. One entry per CDR3 protein, without DNA, is what TCRdb gives after re-calling the 5' RACE reads. The sample's table shows 100,000 to 150,000 distinct CDR3 sequences. Specimen: naive CXCR3+ CD8+ T cells from blood. The receptors were sampled from a human donor in good health. Some clones in this sample may be carry-over from other donors' samples. Both conserved end residues are part of each CDR3.

J gene: TRBJ1-1; V gene: TRBV19; CDR3 protein: CASSITVTEAFF
J gene: TRBJ2-5; V gene: TRBV2; CDR3 protein: CASSERLAGVETQYF
J gene: TRBJ1-1; V gene: TRBV12-5; CDR3 protein: CASGLAVTGFNMNTEAFF
J gene: TRBJ2-7; V gene: TRBV29-1; CDR3 protein: CSVMGGTYSYEQYF
J gene: TRBJ1-1; V gene: TRBV18; CDR3 protein: CASSPPDGPRTEAFF
J gene: TRBJ2-5; V gene: TRBV23-1; CDR3 protein: CASSSDRGETQYF
J gene: TRBJ1-4; V gene: TRBV15; CDR3 protein: CASGDRDDEKLFF
J gene: TRBJ1-4; V gene: TRBV29-1; CDR3 protein: CSVEVTRKLFF
J gene: TRBJ2-7; V gene: TRBV2; CDR3 protein: CASSEAYEQYF
J gene: TRBJ2-3; V gene: TRBV7-6; CDR3 protein: CASSASRVSTDTQYF
J gene: TRBJ2-7; V gene: TRBV29-1; CDR3 protein: CSVEPSDRPYEQYF
J gene: TRBJ2-2; V gene: TRBV14; CDR3 protein: CASSSKTSGRANTGELFF
J gene: TRBJ2-1; V gene: TRBV11-3; CDR3 protein: CASSSRTSNEQFF
J gene: TRBJ2-7; V gene: TRBV20-1; CDR3 protein: CSARDTGKLYEQYF
J gene: TRBJ1-2; V gene: TRBV4-1; CDR3 protein: CASSQDDGTAHGYTF
J gene: TRBJ2-7; V gene: TRBV4-1; CDR3 protein: CASSQVRGSYEQYF
J gene: TRBJ1-1; V gene: TRBV7-6; CDR3 protein: CATGGMSDTEAFF
J gene: TRBJ1-2; V gene: TRBV20-1; CDR3 protein: CSARATVNYGYTF
J gene: TRBJ1-1; V gene: TRBV19; CDR3 protein: CASSDGVNTEAFF
J gene: TRBJ2-1; V gene: TRBV5-4; CDR3 protein: CASQTSGSINEQFF
J gene: TRBJ2-5; V gene: TRBV7-9; CDR3 protein: CASSLTGTGETQYF
J gene: TRBJ2-3; V gene: TRBV29-1; CDR3 protein: CSVEDEDPTSTDTQYF
J gene: TRBJ2-3; V gene: TRBV6-2/TRBV6-3; CDR3 protein: CASSSITGGPSTDTQYF
J gene: TRBJ2-7; V gene: TRBV27; CDR3 protein: CASRSGTSYEQYF
J gene: TRBJ2-2; V gene: TRBV7-9; CDR3 protein: CASSFRAGGDTGELFF
J gene: TRBJ2-1; V gene: TRBV30; CDR3 protein: CAWSAGTGTNNEQFF
J gene: TRBJ2-3; V gene: TRBV7-9; CDR3 protein: CASSLGLADTQYF
J gene: TRBJ1-2; V gene: TRBV4-3; CDR3 protein: CASSQDADNYGYTF
J gene: TRBJ1-1; V gene: TRBV19; CDR3 protein: CASSIVRGATEAFF
J gene: TRBJ1-1; V gene: TRBV29-1; CDR3 protein: CSVELGIEAFF
J gene: TRBJ1-2; V gene: TRBV14; CDR3 protein: CASSQGGLGVNGYTF
J gene: TRBJ1-4; V gene: TRBV10-3; CDR3 protein: CAISELTLDPGDLTGKLFF
J gene: TRBJ2-1; V gene: TRBV11-2; CDR3 protein: CASSSSGDSYNEQFF
J gene: TRBJ2-1; V gene: TRBV29-1; CDR3 protein: CSVGGTWGGEYNEQFF
J gene: TRBJ2-3; V gene: TRBV9; CDR3 protein: CASSTSVTWSEDTQYF
J gene: TRBJ1-4; V gene: TRBV7-9; CDR3 protein: CASSPPAGGKLFF
J gene: TRBJ2-7; V gene: TRBV20-1; CDR3 protein: CSARDVRGNYEQYF
J gene: TRBJ1-2; V gene: TRBV12-3/TRBV12-4; CDR3 protein: CASSFYRDRANGYTF
J gene: TRBJ2-1; V gene: TRBV4-3; CDR3 protein: CASSQAGQGSYEQFF
J gene: TRBJ2-7; V gene: TRBV5-1; CDR3 protein: CASSLVEGTAYEQYF
J gene: TRBJ2-7; V gene: TRBV6-5; CDR3 protein: CASSHSWGSSYEQYF
J gene: TRBJ2-7; V gene: TRBV9; CDR3 protein: CASSSGTSGEQYF
J gene: TRBJ2-1; V gene: TRBV12-3/TRBV12-4; CDR3 protein: CASSHRQSYNEQFF
J gene: TRBJ2-1; V gene: TRBV9; CDR3 protein: CASSVDGLEWGEQFF
J gene: TRBJ2-1; V gene: TRBV3-1; CDR3 protein: CASSQGLAGGYYNEQFF
J gene: TRBJ2-7; V gene: TRBV20-1; CDR3 protein: CSARDGLGGRRIGEQYF
J gene: TRBJ2-2; V gene: TRBV7-2; CDR3 protein: CASSLEPQGGAGELFF
J gene: TRBJ2-3; V gene: TRBV5-1; CDR3 protein: CASSLMAGATILGSGDTQYF
J gene: TRBJ2-1; V gene: TRBV4-1; CDR3 protein: CASSHRGLAGGPGDEQFF
J gene: TRBJ2-7; V gene: TRBV12-3/TRBV12-4; CDR3 protein: CASRPSDREQYF
J gene: TRBJ2-7; V gene: TRBV7-9; CDR3 protein: CASSTLDRGLYEQYF
J gene: TRBJ2-5; V gene: TRBV7-6; CDR3 protein: CASSLGLAGWETQYF
J gene: TRBJ2-1; V gene: TRBV29-1; CDR3 protein: CSALFRGPNEQFF
J gene: TRBJ2-7; V gene: TRBV5-1; CDR3 protein: CASSPGQGIAYEQYF
J gene: TRBJ1-1; V gene: TRBV7-6; CDR3 protein: CASSSRQGTNTEAFF
J gene: TRBJ1-5; V gene: TRBV5-7; CDR3 protein: CASSPNRVLVGNQPQHF
J gene: TRBJ2-5; V gene: TRBV7-9; CDR3 protein: CASSPGTEQETQYF
J gene: TRBJ2-7; V gene: TRBV7-6; CDR3 protein: CASSVEPGQAYEQYF
J gene: TRBJ2-3; V gene: TRBV18; CDR3 protein: CASSPPDAAPDTQYF
J gene: TRBJ2-1; V gene: TRBV20-1; CDR3 protein: CSARGLLSSYNEQFF